This is a list of T cell receptor beta chains from one sample in a study of coeliac disease. TCRdb keeps only in-frame clones here, not all; method: immunoSEQ multiplex PCR. Seen here are about 4,100 clones, approximately 66% observed once, and the top ten hold about 14%. Material: intraepithelial lymphocytes from the gut. The receptors were gathered from a woman aged 18-29 years with active celiac disease. Both conserved end residues are part of each CDR3. A D gene is named only where the DNA matches it firmly. Not every row has a clone size; where given, it reads once, few, many or a size class.

once . TRBJ1-6 TRBV28 CASRETVSSYNSPLHF TGTGCCAGCAGGGAGACAGTAAGCTCCTATAATTCACCCCTCCACTTT
. . TRBJ1-6 TRBV2 CASTILRYDNSPLHF TGTGCCAGCACCATTCTCAGATACGATAATTCACCCCTCCACTTT
. TRBD1 TRBJ2-6 TRBV30 CACTPGQGFSGANVLTF TGTGCCTGTACGCCGGGACAGGGCTTCTCTGGGGCCAACGTCCTGACTTTC
few . TRBJ1-4 TRBV9 CASSVEGGGQGEKLFF TGTGCCAGCAGCGTAGAGGGCGGGGGGCAAGGTGAAAAACTGTTTTTT
. . TRBJ1-2 TRBV7-9 CASSPSGGARGYTF TGTGCCAGCAGCCCCTCGGGAGGGGCGCGGGGCTACACCTTC
. . TRBJ2-1 TRBV4-1 CASSQDRSTGRRTSSYNEQFF TGCGCCAGCAGCCAAGATCGATCCACCGGGAGACGGACGAGCTCCTACAATGAGCAGTTCTTC
. . TRBJ1-5 TRBV7-8 CASSWGAGTPNQPQHF TGTGCCAGCAGCTGGGGAGCGGGGACACCCAATCAGCCCCAGCATTTT
. . TRBJ1-2 TRBV4-1 CASSQDRAGYTF TGCGCCAGCAGCCAAGATCGCGCGGGGTACACCTTC
. TRBD1 TRBJ1-2 TRBV5-1 CASSWDSQNYGYTF TGCGCCAGCAGCTGGGACAGCCAAAACTATGGCTACACCTTC
. TRBD2 TRBJ2-1 TRBV18 CASSPPAGGPIEQFF TGTGCCAGCTCACCACCTGCGGGGGGGCCGATTGAGCAGTTCTTC
. . TRBJ1-1 TRBV4-1 CASSQEWSPGGWNTEAFF TGCGCCAGCAGCCAAGAATGGTCCCCAGGCGGGTGGAACACTGAAGCTTTCTTT
. . TRBJ1-3 TRBV11-2 CASSPSWGQFHGNTIYF TGTGCCAGCAGCCCCAGTTGGGGGCAGTTTCACGGAAACACCATATATTTT
. . TRBJ1-2 TRBV7-8 CASGRGAYGYTF TGTGCCTCCGGGCGCGGGGCCTATGGCTACACCTTC
. . TRBJ1-6 TRBV2 CASSGPGTLNSPLHF TGTGCCAGCAGTGGTCCCGGGACATTAAATTCACCCCTCCACTTT